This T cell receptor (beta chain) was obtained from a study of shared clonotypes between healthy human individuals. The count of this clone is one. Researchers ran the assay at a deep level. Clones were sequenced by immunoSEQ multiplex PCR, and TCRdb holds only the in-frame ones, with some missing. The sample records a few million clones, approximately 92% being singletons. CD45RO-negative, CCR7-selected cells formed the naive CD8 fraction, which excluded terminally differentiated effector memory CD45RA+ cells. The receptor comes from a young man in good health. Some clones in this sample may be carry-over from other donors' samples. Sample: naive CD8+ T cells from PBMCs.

CDR3 loop: CASSPKPGLAGNEQFF. CDR3 sequence (DNA): TGTGCCAGCAGCCCAAAACCGGGACTAGCGGGAAATGAGCAGTTCTTC. The chain employs TRBV7-8 and TRBJ2-1; TRBD2 aligns across 13 bases. There are 16 residues in the CDR3. Germline values: CDR1 SGHVS, CDR2 FQNEAQ. The V and J ends lost 5 bases and 7 bases, in that order; junction bases with no gene match: 8.